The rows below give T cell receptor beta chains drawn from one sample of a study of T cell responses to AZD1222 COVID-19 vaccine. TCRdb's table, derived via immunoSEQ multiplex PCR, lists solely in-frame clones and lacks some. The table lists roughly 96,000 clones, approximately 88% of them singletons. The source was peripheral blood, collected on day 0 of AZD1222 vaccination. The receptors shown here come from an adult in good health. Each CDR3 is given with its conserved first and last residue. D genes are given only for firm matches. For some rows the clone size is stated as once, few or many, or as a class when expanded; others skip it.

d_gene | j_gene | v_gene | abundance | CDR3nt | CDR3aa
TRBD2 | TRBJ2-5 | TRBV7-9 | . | TGCGCCAGCAGCTTAGCGACTCCTAGCGGGAGTTGGGAGACCCAGTACTTC | CASSLATPSGSWETQYF
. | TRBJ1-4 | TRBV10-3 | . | TGTGCCATCAGTGAGTCAGAGGGACTCCATGGTGAAAAACTGTTTTTT | CAISESEGLHGEKLFF
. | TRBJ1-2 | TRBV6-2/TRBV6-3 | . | TGTGCCAGCAGTTACCGGGGCCCGGGAAACTATGGCTACACCTTC | CASSYRGPGNYGYTF
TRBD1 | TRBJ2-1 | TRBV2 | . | TGTGCCAGCAAAGAGAGGACAGGACACAATGAGCAGTTCTTC | CASKERTGHNEQFF
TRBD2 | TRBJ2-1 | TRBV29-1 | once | TGCAGCGTTGTAGTTGTGGGGACTAGCCGAGAGCAGTTCTTC | CSVVVVGTSREQFF
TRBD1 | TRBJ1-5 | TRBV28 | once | TGTGCCAGCAGTTCACGACAGGGGTTCCGTCAGCCCCAGCATTTT | CASSSRQGFRQPQHF
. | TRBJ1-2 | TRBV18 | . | TGTGCCAGCTCACCCCGTACCCCGGGGAGCTATGGCTACACCTTC | CASSPRTPGSYGYTF
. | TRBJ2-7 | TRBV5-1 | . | TGCGCCAGCAGCCTTCTTGGGGGGCAGGACTCCTACGAGCAGTACTTC | CASSLLGGQDSYEQYF
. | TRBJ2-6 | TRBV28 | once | TGTGCCAGCAGGCCCTCCCCGGGACTCGCCTCCTCTGGGGCCAACGTCCTGACTTTC | CASRPSPGLASSGANVLTF
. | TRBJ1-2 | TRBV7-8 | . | TGTGCCAGCAGCTTAGTAGGAGTTAACTATGGCTACACCTTC | CASSLVGVNYGYTF
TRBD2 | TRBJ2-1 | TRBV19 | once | TGTGCCAGTAGTATGAGGGAGGGCCGAAATGAGCAGTTCTTC | CASSMREGRNEQFF
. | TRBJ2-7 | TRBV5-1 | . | TGCGCCAGCAGCTTGGCCACATCTAGGTCTATGAGGATCACCTACGAGCAGTACTTC | CASSLATSRSMRITYEQYF
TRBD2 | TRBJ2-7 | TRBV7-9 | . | TGTGCCAGCAGGGGGACTAGCGAGCAGTACTTC | CASRGTSEQYF
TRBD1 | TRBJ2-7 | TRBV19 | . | TGTGCCAGTAGCCCACAGGGACAGCAACTCTCCTACGAGCAGTACTTC | CASSPQGQQLSYEQYF
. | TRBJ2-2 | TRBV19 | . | TGTGCCAGTAGTATTCAGTCAGCGGCCGGGGAGCTGTTTTTT | CASSIQSAAGELFF
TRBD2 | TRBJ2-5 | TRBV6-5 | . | TGTGCCAGCAGTATAGCGGGGCCCCAAGAGACCCAGTACTTC | CASSIAGPQETQYF
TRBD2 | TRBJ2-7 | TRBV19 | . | TGTGCCAGTAGTATTATCGGGACTAGCGACGAGCAGTACTTC | CASSIIGTSDEQYF
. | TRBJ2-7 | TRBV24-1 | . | TGTGCCACCAGTGATCACCGAAGGGAACGCGAGCAGTACTTC | CATSDHRREREQYF
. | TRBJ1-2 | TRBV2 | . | TGTGCCAGCAGTGAAGAAGGGAGCTACACCTTC | CASSEEGSYTF
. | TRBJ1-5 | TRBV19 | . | TGTGCCAGTAGTGGGCAGGGAGGTAGTCAGCCCCAGCATTTT | CASSGQGGSQPQHF
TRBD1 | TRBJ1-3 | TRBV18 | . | TGTGCCAGCTCACCTGACAGGGCTGGAAACACCATATATTTT | CASSPDRAGNTIYF
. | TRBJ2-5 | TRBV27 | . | TGTGCCAGCAGGAATAGCGGACCTCAAGAGACCCAGTACTTC | CASRNSGPQETQYF
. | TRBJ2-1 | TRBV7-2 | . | TGTGCCGAGGACCTTAGGGCCAGCAATGAGCAGTTCTTC | CAEDLRASNEQFF
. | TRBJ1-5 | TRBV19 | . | TGTGCCAGTAGTTGGGGGGTCCCGAATCAGCCCCAGCATTTT | CASSWGVPNQPQHF
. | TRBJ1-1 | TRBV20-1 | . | TGCAGTGCGCCAGGGTCTATTGAAGCTTTCTTT | CSAPGSIEAFF
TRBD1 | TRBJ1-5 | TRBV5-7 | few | TGTGCCAGCAGCTTGGGGGCACAGGGGGAGGGACCCAATCAGCCCCAGCATTTT | CASSLGAQGEGPNQPQHF
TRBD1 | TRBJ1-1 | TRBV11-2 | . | TGTGCCAGCAGCTTCGGGGACAGGGCTTTTAACACTGAAGCTTTCTTT | CASSFGDRAFNTEAFF
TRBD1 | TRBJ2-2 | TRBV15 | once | TGTGCCACCAGCAGAGGTCCGGGACAGGGGGACACCGGGGAGCTGTTTTTT | CATSRGPGQGDTGELFF
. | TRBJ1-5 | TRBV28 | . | TGTGCCAGCAGTTCCCCACTAGGGAATCAGCCCCAGCATTTT | CASSSPLGNQPQHF
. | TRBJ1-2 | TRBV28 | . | TGTGCCAGCAGGCCTCCCGGAGGCGCTAACTATGGCTACACCTTC | CASRPPGGANYGYTF
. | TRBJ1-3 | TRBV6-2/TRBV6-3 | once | TGTGCCAGCAGTCCCCAGGGGTCTGGAAACACCATATATTTT | CASSPQGSGNTIYF
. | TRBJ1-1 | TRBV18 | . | TGTGCCAGCTCACCGGTAGTGGTTGGGTTGCGATCCAGCACTGAAGCTTTCTTT | CASSPVVVGLRSSTEAFF
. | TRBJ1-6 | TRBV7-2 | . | TGTGCCAGCAACCGATGGGGACGGGGAAGATTTATTAATTCACCCCTCCACTTT | CASNRWGRGRFINSPLHF
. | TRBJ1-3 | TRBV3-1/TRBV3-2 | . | TGTGCCAGCAGCCAAGATCTCGGCAGCATCTCTGGAAACACCATATATTTT | CASSQDLGSISGNTIYF
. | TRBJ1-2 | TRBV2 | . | TGTGCCAGCAGTGAATTGGCGGCTTATGGCTACACCTTC | CASSELAAYGYTF
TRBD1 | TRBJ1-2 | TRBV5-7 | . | TGTGCCAGCAGTGTAGGGACAGGGTATGGCTACACCTTC | CASSVGTGYGYTF
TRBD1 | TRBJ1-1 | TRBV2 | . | TGTGCCAGCAGTCCGGGACAGGGGAATAAACGAAGGGACGGGACTGAAGCTTTCTTT | CASSPGQGNKRRDGTEAFF
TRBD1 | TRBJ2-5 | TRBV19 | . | TGTGCCAGTAGCCAAAGAGGGACAGCCCTAGAGACCCAGTACTTC | CASSQRGTALETQYF
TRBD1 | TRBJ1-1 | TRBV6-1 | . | TGTGCCAGCAGTGAATTAAGGGACAGCAAAGCTTTCTTT | CASSELRDSKAFF
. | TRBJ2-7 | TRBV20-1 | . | TGCAGTGCTAGAGGGCCGGGGGAGCAGTACTTC | CSARGPGEQYF
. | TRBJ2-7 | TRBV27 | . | TGTGCCAGCCGCCATGGTGGCAACTACGAGCAGTACTTC | CASRHGGNYEQYF
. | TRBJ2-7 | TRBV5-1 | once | TGCGCCAGCAGCTTGGTAGGTGGAAGCACCTACGAGCAGTACTTC | CASSLVGGSTYEQYF
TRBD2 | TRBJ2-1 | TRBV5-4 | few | TGTGCCAGCAGCTTTACGGGAGGCTCCTACAATGAGCAGTTCTTC | CASSFTGGSYNEQFF
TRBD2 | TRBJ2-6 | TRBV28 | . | TGTGCCAGCAGTTTTATCGGGGGGTCTGGGGCCAACGTCCTGACTTTC | CASSFIGGSGANVLTF
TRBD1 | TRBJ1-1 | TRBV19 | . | TGTGCCAGTACCCTGGACAGGGGGCGGTCTGAAGCTTTCTTT | CASTLDRGRSEAFF
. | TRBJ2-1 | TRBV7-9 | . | TGTGCCAGCAGCTTTTTCAGCACCTTTGAGCAGTTCTTC | CASSFFSTFEQFF
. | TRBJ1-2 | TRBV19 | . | TGTGCCAGTAGTAGGGGAAGTAATGGCTACACCTTC | CASSRGSNGYTF